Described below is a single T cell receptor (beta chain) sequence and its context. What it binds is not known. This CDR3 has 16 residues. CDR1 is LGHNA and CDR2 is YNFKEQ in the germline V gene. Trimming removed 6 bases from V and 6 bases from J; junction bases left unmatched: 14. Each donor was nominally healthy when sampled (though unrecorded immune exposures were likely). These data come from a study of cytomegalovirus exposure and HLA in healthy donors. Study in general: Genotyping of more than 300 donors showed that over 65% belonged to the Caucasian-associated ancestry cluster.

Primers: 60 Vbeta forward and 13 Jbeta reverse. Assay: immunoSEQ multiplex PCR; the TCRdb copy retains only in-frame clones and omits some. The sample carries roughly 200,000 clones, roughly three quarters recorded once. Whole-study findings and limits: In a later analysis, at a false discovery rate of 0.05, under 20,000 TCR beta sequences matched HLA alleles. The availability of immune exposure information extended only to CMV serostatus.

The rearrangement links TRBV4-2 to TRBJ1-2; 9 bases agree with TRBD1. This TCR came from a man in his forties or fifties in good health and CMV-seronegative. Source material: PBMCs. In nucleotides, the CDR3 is TGTGCCAGCAGTCCGTCCCCAGACAGGGGGGACGATGGCTACACCTTC. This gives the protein CASSPSPDRGDDGYTF.